The next 26 T cell receptor beta chains were all read from a single sample in a study of T-cell reconstitution after alpha-beta-depleted transplantation in children. The authors prepared the TCRbeta library with unique molecular identifiers. Via MiXCR, TCRdb re-called the PCR reads, giving one row per CDR3 protein. Of roughly 670,000 distinct CDR3 sequences in the sample, about 12% were seen once. This specimen consisted of PBMCs, obtained before TCRalphabeta/CD19-depleted stem cell transplant. Source of these receptors: a girl aged 2-10 years with congenital amegakaryocytic thrombocytopenia, due to receive a stem cell transplant.

The sample holds many counts of this clonotype. J is TRBJ2-1 and V is TRBV20-1; D not certain. Trimming left V 3 bases short and J 8 bases short, with 20 bases between. Per germline, CDR1 DFQATT and CDR2 SNEGSKA (reference sequence). The CDR3 runs 15 residues. CDR3 in amino acids: CSARARGKYGDEQFF. In nucleotides, the CDR3 is TGCAGTGCTAGGGCACGCGGCAAATACGGCGATGAGCAGTTCTTC.

The rearrangement links TRBV29-1 to TRBJ2-1, with 12 bases matching TRBD2. J gave up 9 bases and V 4 bases, and 4 bases lay outside the gene matches. CDR1 is SQVTM and CDR2 is ANQGSEA in the germline V gene. This CDR3 comprises 13 residues. As DNA, the CDR3 is TGCAGCGTTGTTAGACTAGCGGGAGTTGAGCAGTTCTTC. Translation gives CSVVRLAGVEQFF.

The CDR3 protein is CASSLVRSLNTGELFF. CDR3 bases: TGTGCCAGCAGTTTAGTAAGGTCCCTAAACACCGGGGAGCTGTTTTTT. The gene calls are TRBV27 and TRBJ2-2; D is undetermined. The V end was cut by 2 bases, the J end by 2 bases, with 12 bases between. The CDR3 runs 16 residues. Germline V CDR1 and CDR2: MNHEY, SMNVEV (reference sequence).

This clonotype was counted many times. This chain connects TRBV12-3 or TRBV12-4 to TRBJ2-1; tentative D call: TRBD1 (6 bases). V was clipped by 6 bases and J by 10 bases, with 13 bases between them. The CDR3 runs to 12 residues. CDR3 nucleotides: TGTGCCAGCAGCCAACAGGGTCGGGAGCAGTTCTTC. It encodes CASSQQGREQFF.

This clonotype was detected many times. This chain connects TRBV20-1 to TRBJ2-3; D unclear. Trimming shortened V by 2 bases and J by 3 bases, and 15 bases separated the two germline ends. The CDR3 covers 15 residues. CDR1 is DFQATT, CDR2 SNEGSKA, per germline (reference sequence). DNA of the CDR3: TGCAGTGCTAGACCTTTAAGACGGATTACAGATACGCAGTATTTT. It specifies CSARPLRRITDTQYF.

This clonotype showed up many times. This chain connects TRBV12-3 or TRBV12-4 to TRBJ1-1, with D maybe TRBD1 (5 bases). Trimming shortened V by 5 bases and J by 0 bases, and 10 bases separated the two germline ends. This CDR3 spans 14 amino acids. The CDR3 nucleotides read TGTGCCAGCAGTCCTTGGGGGATGAACACTGAAGCTTTCTTT. Its translation is CASSPWGMNTEAFF.

In this sample, this clonotype turned up many times. The V call is TRBV6-5, the J call TRBJ2-2; 7 positions match TRBD1. The CDR3 covers 12 residues. Unmatched junction bases numbered 4, after V lost 4 bases and J lost 11 bases. Germline V lookup: CDR1 MNHEY, CDR2 SVGAGI. Here the CDR3 DNA reads TGTGCCAGCAGTTTCCGGGACAGAGAGCTGTTTTTT. Its translation: CASSFRDRELFF.

This rearrangement joins TRBV7-6 to TRBJ2-1; D perhaps matches TRBD2 (6 bases). Between the trimmed V and J ends, which lost 1 base and 5 bases, there was a span of 9 bases. Germline V CDR1 and CDR2: SGHVS, FNYEAQ. The CDR3 spans 14 residues. The DNA for the CDR3 is TGTGCCAGCAGCTTAGGGGACTTCGACAATGAGCAGTTCTTC. Translation: CASSLGDFDNEQFF.

This sequence joins TRBV12-3 or TRBV12-4 and TRBJ2-3; D is uncertain. Trimming removed 4 bases at V and 0 bases at J, with 11 bases between. The CDR3 loop spans 15 amino acids. The CDR3, as DNA: TGTGCCAGCAGTTCGCGGCCCCCTAGCACAGATACGCAGTATTTT. Its translation: CASSSRPPSTDTQYF.

There are many counts of this clonotype. The V gene is TRBV7-9, the J gene TRBJ1-2; D is undetermined. Trimming stripped 2 bases from V and 5 bases from J, with 12 bases between. The length of the CDR3 is 14 residues. The germline CDR1 and CDR2 sequences are SEHNR and FQNEAQ (reference sequence). DNA of the CDR3: TGTGCCAGCAGCTTATTAGCTGGCATATATGGCTACACCTTC. Its protein is CASSLLAGIYGYTF.

As to this clonotype: The germline gene is not matched at one end of the junction; a read error may be the cause. The chain carries TRBV20-1 and TRBJ2-7; 14 nucleotides agree with TRBD2. From germline, CDR1 is DFQATT and CDR2 SNEGSKA (reference sequence). CDR3 length: 14 amino acids. The CDR3 coding sequence is TGCAGTGCTCAAACCGGGACTAGCGGGAGTGAGCAGTCCTTC. Protein: CSAQTGTSGSEQSF.

The V gene is TRBV5-1, the J gene TRBJ2-7; the match to TRBD1 covers 7 bases. This CDR3 region has 14 residues. Per germline, CDR1 SGHRS and CDR2 YFSETQ. V gave up 4 bases and J gave up 2 bases; unmatched junction bases: 6. CDR3: CASSPRTGAYEQYF. CDR3 sequence (DNA): TGCGCCAGCAGCCCAAGGACAGGAGCCTACGAGCAGTACTTC.

A few counts support this clonotype. This chain joins TRBV3-1 and TRBJ2-1; possibly TRBD2 for D (5 bases). V shed 1 base and J shed 2 bases, with 12 bases lying between them. The CDR3 spans 16 residues. Germline CDR1 reads LGHDT; CDR2 reads YNNKEL (reference sequence). The CDR3 reads CASSQVGGPPYNEQFF. CDR3 in DNA: TGTGCCAGCAGCCAAGTTGGCGGGCCCCCCTACAATGAGCAGTTCTTC.

This clonotype was counted ten times or more. This rearrangement joins TRBV29-1 to TRBJ2-2, with D possibly called TRBD1 or TRBD2 (6 bases each). The CDR3 is 13 residues long. Germline assignment: CDR1 SQVTM and CDR2 ANQGSEA. The CDR3 DNA is TGCATAGCGGACTCGGGGGCCCCCGGGGAGCTGTTTTTT. This encodes CIADSGAPGELFF.

V is TRBV20-1 and J is TRBJ2-7; 9 bases map to TRBD2. This CDR3 has 13 residues. Losses at the gene ends were 4 bases for V and 3 bases for J; bases not matched to a gene: 4. CDR1 is DFQATT and CDR2 is SNEGSKA in the germline V gene (reference sequence). CDR3 region: CSAILAGVYEQYF. The CDR3 region has the DNA TGCAGTGCTATCTTAGCGGGGGTCTACGAGCAGTACTTC.

With regard to this clonotype: The junction differs from germline at one of its ends, possibly a read error. The chain couples TRBV4-1 to TRBJ1-1; D is possibly TRBD1 (5 bases). Germline lookup yields CDR1 MGHRA and CDR2 YSYEKL. This CDR3 region has 13 residues. This CDR3 is CARSQGVGTEAFF. The CDR3 bases are TGCGCCCGCAGCCAAGGGGTGGGCACTGAAGCTTTCTTT.

Remarks on this clonotype: This may be a read error: a much more frequent sequence differs by one nucleotide. For the CDR3, the DNA is TGTGCCATCGCCCGGGCGGGAGGGGGTGGCATAGATACGCAGTATTTT. Translated: CAIARAGGGGIDTQYF. The gene calls are TRBV10-3 and TRBJ2-3; 9 nucleotides line up with TRBD2. The ends lost 8 bases at V and 5 bases at J; junction bases unmatched: 14. This CDR3 has 16 amino acids. Looked up from germline, CDR1 is ENHRY and CDR2 is SYGVKD.

This clonotype was counted ten times or more. This chain links TRBV28 with TRBJ2-1; 10 positions match TRBD2. J lost 7 bases, V lost 7 bases, and 13 bases had no gene match. From germline, CDR1 is MDHEN and CDR2 SYDVKM. The CDR3 loop spans 16 amino acids. CDR3 sequence: CASKPGTSALLNEQFF. The CDR3 nucleotides are TGTGCCAGCAAACCGGGGACTAGCGCCCTTTTGAATGAGCAGTTCTTC.

This clonotype was found many times. The chain couples TRBV7-2 to TRBJ2-7, with D perhaps matching TRBD1 or TRBD2 (5 bases each). V was pared by 1 base and J by 5 bases, with 9 bases between. Germline CDR1 SGHTA, CDR2 FQGNSA. This CDR3 has 13 amino acids. CDR3 sequence (DNA): TGTGCCAGCAGCTTAGACGGGGACCACGAGCAGTACTTC. Translating gives CASSLDGDHEQYF.

This clonotype has ten or more counts. The CDR3 here is CSAGNQGANTGELFF. The DNA of the CDR3 is TGCAGTGCCGGTAACCAGGGGGCAAACACCGGGGAGCTGTTTTTT. The rearrangement links TRBV20-1 to TRBJ2-2; 8 nucleotides align to TRBD1. Germline lookup yields CDR1 DFQATT and CDR2 SNEGSKA (reference sequence). V dropped 6 bases and J dropped 2; count of bases not matched to a gene: 8. The CDR3 is 15 amino acids.

This clonotype was picked up many times. The V and J genes are TRBV12-3 or TRBV12-4 and TRBJ1-5; unclear D gene. CDR3 length: 13 residues. V was shortened by 5 bases and J by 3 bases, with 8 bases between the two germline ends. The CDR3 reads CASSGPDNQPQHF. The CDR3 DNA is TGTGCCAGCAGTGGGCCAGACAATCAGCCCCAGCATTTT.

The rearrangement joins TRBV19 to TRBJ1-5, with 7 nucleotides matching TRBD1. Germline-derived CDR1 and CDR2 are LNHDA and SQIVND (reference sequence). V trimming: 11 bases; J trimming: 6 bases; junction bases outside the gene matches: 13. The CDR3 runs 14 residues. CDR3 protein: CAGGTGAIFQPQHF. The CDR3 DNA follows: TGTGCCGGGGGAACAGGGGCGATTTTTCAGCCCCAGCATTTT.

This clonotype was picked up many times. CDR3 sequence: CASSQPGQGKNIQYF. Written as DNA, the CDR3 is TGTGCCAGCAGCCAGCCGGGACAGGGTAAAAACATTCAGTACTTC. The chain couples TRBV4-2 to TRBJ2-4; 9 bases are a match to TRBD1. CDR1 is LGHNA and CDR2 is YNFKEQ in the germline V gene. Trimming removed 3 bases from V and 4 bases from J; junction bases left unmatched: 4. The CDR3 spans 15 residues.

There are many counts of this clonotype. The chain joins TRBV29-1 to TRBJ2-3; 7 bases agree with TRBD2. With V trimmed by 5 bases and J by 0 bases, 8 bases remained unmatched. The CDR3 totals 15 residues. Germline V gene lookup returns CDR1 SQVTM and CDR2 ANQGSEA. This CDR3 is CSVHDGRPSTDTQYF. The DNA for the CDR3 is TGCAGCGTTCATGACGGGAGGCCTAGCACAGATACGCAGTATTTT.

This clonotype was recorded many times. The gene calls are TRBV28 and TRBJ2-1, with 9 positions matching TRBD2. The CDR3 sequence is 16 residues long. The V segment lost 2 bases and the J segment 6 bases; nucleotides outside the gene matches: 8. The germline V gene encodes CDR1 MDHEN and CDR2 SYDVKM. CDR3 bases: TGTGCCAGCAGTTTACGCCCGGGACTAGCCCTCAATGAGCAGTTCTTC. Translated: CASSLRPGLALNEQFF.

The chain is built from TRBV6-2 or TRBV6-3 and TRBJ1-1, with D unclear. Trimming cost V 5 bases and J 11 bases, with 30 bases left between them. Looked up from germline, CDR1 is MNHEY and CDR2 is SVGEGT. The CDR3 totals 17 residues. The CDR3 DNA is TGTGCCAGCAGTAGACTCTTTAGGGTTATGGGGAACGAAGTTGCTTTCTTT. Translated: CASSRLFRVMGNEVAFF.